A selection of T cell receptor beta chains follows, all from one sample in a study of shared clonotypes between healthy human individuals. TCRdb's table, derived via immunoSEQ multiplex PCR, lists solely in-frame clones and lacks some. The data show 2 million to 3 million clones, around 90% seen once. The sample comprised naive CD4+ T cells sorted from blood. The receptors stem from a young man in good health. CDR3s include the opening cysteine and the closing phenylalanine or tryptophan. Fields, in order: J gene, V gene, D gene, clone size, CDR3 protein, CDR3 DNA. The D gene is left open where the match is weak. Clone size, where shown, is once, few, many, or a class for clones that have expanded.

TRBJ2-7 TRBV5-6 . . CASSLDNSPYEQYF TGTGCCAGCAGCTTGGATAACAGCCCCTACGAGCAGTACTTC
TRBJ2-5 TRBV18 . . CASSTGQGSWTQYF TGTGCCAGCTCGACCGGCCAGGGGTCGTGGACCCAGTACTTC
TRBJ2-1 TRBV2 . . CASLAQGSGNEQFF TGTGCCAGTCTAGCGCAGGGCAGCGGCAATGAGCAGTTCTTC
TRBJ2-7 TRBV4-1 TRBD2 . CASSHPGGAPYEQYF TGCGCCAGCAGCCACCCGGGGGGGGCGCCCTACGAGCAGTACTTC
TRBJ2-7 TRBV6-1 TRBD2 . CAALPGLLGSYEQYF TGTGCCGCACTCCCGGGACTACTCGGCAGCTACGAGCAGTACTTC
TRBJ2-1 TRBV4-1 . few CASSQGQGSYNEQFF TGCGCCAGCAGCCAAGGGCAGGGCTCCTACAATGAGCAGTTCTTC
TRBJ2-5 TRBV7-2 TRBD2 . CASSHRSSGGGGLETQYF TGTGCCAGCAGTCATCGGTCTAGCGGGGGTGGTGGTTTAGAGACCCAGTACTTC
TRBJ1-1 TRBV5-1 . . CASSLERRPGKTEAFF TGCGCCAGCAGCTTGGAGAGGCGTCCGGGGAAGACTGAAGCTTTCTTT
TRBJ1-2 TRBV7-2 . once CASSPPAGPNGYTF TGTGCCAGCAGCCCCCCGGCAGGGCCTAATGGCTACACCTTC
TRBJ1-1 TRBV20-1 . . CSAQANTEAFF TGCAGTGCTCAAGCGAACACTGAAGCTTTCTTT
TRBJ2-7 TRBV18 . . CASSQPRLNYYEQYF TGTGCCAGCTCACAGCCTAGACTGAACTACTACGAGCAGTACTTC
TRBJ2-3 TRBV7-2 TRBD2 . CASSSRLAGTGDTQYF TGTGCCAGCAGCTCCCGACTAGCGGGGACGGGGGATACGCAGTATTTT
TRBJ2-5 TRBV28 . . CASSFLASGQETQYF TGTGCCAGCAGTTTTTTGGCGAGTGGGCAAGAGACCCAGTACTTC
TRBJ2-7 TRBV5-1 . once CASSPENSYEQYF TGCGCCAGCAGCCCAGAAAACTCCTACGAGCAGTACTTC
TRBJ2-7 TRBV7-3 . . CASSPGVRGEQYF TGTGCCAGCAGCCCCGGTGTCCGCGGAGAGCAGTACTTC
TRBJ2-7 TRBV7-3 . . CASSLERSYEQYF TGTGCCAGCAGCTTAGAGCGTTCATACGAGCAGTACTTC
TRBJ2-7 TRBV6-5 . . CASSYGGAGGSYEQYF TGTGCCAGCAGTTACGGAGGGGCAGGGGGGTCCTACGAGCAGTACTTC
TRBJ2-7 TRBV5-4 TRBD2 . CASSSRGDSYEQYF TGTGCCAGCAGCTCCCGGGGGGACTCCTACGAGCAGTACTTC
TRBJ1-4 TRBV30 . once CAWSKVREVAKLFF TGTGCCTGGAGTAAGGTCAGGGAGGTGGCTAAACTGTTTTTT
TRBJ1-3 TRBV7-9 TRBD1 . CASSSQGVGNTIYF TGTGCCAGCAGCTCACAGGGGGTTGGAAACACCATATATTTT
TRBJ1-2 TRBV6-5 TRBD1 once CASTDRSGGRLGYTF TGTGCCAGCACCGATCGATCAGGGGGCCGTCTTGGCTACACCTTC
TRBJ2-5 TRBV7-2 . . CASSLFHGLETQYF TGTGCCAGCAGCTTATTTCACGGGTTAGAGACCCAGTACTTC
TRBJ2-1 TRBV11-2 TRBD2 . CASSLDPGAGADVF TGTGCCAGCAGCTTAGATCCGGGTGCGGGAGCGGACGTCTTC
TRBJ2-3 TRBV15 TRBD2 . CATSRDRAGGPSRQYF TGTGCCACCAGCAGAGATCGAGCGGGAGGTCCCTCCAGACAGTATTTT
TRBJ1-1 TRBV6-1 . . CASSDKGRIPEAFF TGTGCCAGCAGTGACAAGGGGCGTATCCCTGAAGCTTTCTTT
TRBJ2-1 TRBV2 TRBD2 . CASSQGLAGRNEQFF TGTGCCAGCAGTCAGGGACTAGCGGGACGTAATGAGCAGTTCTTC
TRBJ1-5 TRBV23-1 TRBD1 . CASRPDRKEGSNQPQHF TGCGCCAGCAGGCCGGACAGGAAGGAAGGTAGCAATCAGCCCCAGCATTTT
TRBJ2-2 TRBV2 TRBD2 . CASSGLAVSNTGELFF TGTGCCAGCAGTGGACTAGCGGTATCCAACACCGGGGAGCTGTTTTTT
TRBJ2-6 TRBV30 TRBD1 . CAYWPGQGLAGANVLTF TGTGCCTACTGGCCGGGACAGGGCCTCGCCGGGGCCAACGTCCTGACTTTC
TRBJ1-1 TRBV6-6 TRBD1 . CASSSATGQMNTEAFF TGTGCCAGCAGTTCGGCGACGGGACAGATGAACACTGAAGCTTTCTTT
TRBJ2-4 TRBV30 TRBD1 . CAWSPTQTGKAKNIQYF TGTGCCTGGAGTCCGACCCAGACAGGGAAAGCCAAAAACATTCAGTACTTC
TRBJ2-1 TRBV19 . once CASSIGLPGVQFF TGTGCCAGTAGTATAGGACTCCCCGGGGTTCAGTTCTTC
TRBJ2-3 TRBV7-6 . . CASSLIERADTQYF TGTGCCAGCAGCTTAATCGAGAGGGCAGATACGCAGTATTTT
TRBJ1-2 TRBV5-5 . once CASSREHPANYGYTF TGTGCCAGCAGCCGAGAACACCCGGCTAACTATGGCTACACCTTC
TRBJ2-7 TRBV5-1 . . CASSFGQFYEQYF TGCGCCAGCAGCTTTGGACAGTTCTACGAGCAGTACTTC
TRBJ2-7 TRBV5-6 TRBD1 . CASSPYPKGAREQYF TGTGCCAGCAGCCCCTACCCCAAGGGGGCGCGCGAGCAGTACTTC
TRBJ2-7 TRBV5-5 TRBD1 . CASSLAGTGDSYEQYF TGTGCCAGCAGCTTGGCCGGGACAGGGGACTCCTACGAGCAGTACTTC
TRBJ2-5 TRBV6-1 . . CASSEDIHQETQYF TGTGCCAGCAGTGAAGATATCCACCAAGAGACCCAGTACTTC
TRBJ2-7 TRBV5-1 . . CASSNPGDEQYF TGCGCCAGCAGCAACCCAGGAGACGAGCAGTACTTC
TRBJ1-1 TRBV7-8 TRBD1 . CASSSGQGSNTEAFF TGTGCCAGCAGCTCCGGACAGGGGTCGAACACTGAAGCTTTCTTT
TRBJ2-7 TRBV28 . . CASSLNSPYEQYF TGTGCCAGCAGTTTGAATAGTCCTTACGAGCAGTACTTC
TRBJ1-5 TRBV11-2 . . CASSFGGNQPQHF TGTGCCAGCAGCTTCGGGGGCAATCAGCCCCAGCATTTT
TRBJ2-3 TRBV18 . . CASSLGGVSTDTQYF TGTGCCAGCTCACTAGGAGGGGTTAGCACAGATACGCAGTATTTT
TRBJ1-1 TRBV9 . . CASSVDQGFTEAFF TGTGCCAGCAGCGTAGATCAGGGATTCACTGAAGCTTTCTTT
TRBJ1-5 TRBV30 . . CAWSGQNNQPQHF TGTGCCTGGAGTGGGCAGAACAATCAGCCCCAGCATTTT
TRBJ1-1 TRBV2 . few CAGRVNTEAFF TGTGCCGGCAGGGTGAACACTGAAGCTTTCTTT
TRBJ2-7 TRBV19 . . CASSAIGVRTYEQYF TGTGCCAGTAGTGCTATTGGAGTTCGTACCTACGAGCAGTACTTC
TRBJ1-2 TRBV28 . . CASSLAAGVYGYTF TGTGCCAGCAGTTTAGCGGCAGGGGTCTATGGCTACACCTTC
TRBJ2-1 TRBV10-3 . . CAISALSGDRFGEQFF TGTGCCATCAGCGCCCTTAGCGGAGATAGGTTTGGTGAGCAGTTCTTC